This is a list of T cell receptor beta chains from one sample in a study of cytomegalovirus exposure and HLA in healthy donors. Measured with immunoSEQ multiplex PCR; TCRdb has only the in-frame clones, and not every one. The table lists approximately 120,000 clones, around 70% of them singletons. The source material was PBMCs. Every receptor here comes from a man aged 40-50 years in good health and CMV-seropositive. The CDR3 runs from the conserved cysteine through the conserved F or W. The D gene is left open where the match is weak. Clone size appears in some rows only: once, few, many, or a class for an expanded clone.

CDR3 DNA	CDR3 protein	clone size	V gene	J gene	D gene
TGTGCCAGCAGCGGGGATGGGACTGAGACCGGGGAGCTGTTTTTT	CASSGDGTETGELFF	NA	TRBV11-2	TRBJ2-2	NA
TGTGCCAGCAGCTTATGGGGGGGTGAGCAGTTCTTC	CASSLWGGEQFF	NA	TRBV7-2	TRBJ2-1	TRBD2
TGTGCCATCACTCCGGACAGCCATCAAACCCAGTACTTC	CAITPDSHQTQYF	NA	TRBV10-3	TRBJ2-5	NA
TGTGCCAGCAGGGGGAGCGGGGCGAACACCGGGGAGCTGTTTTTT	CASRGSGANTGELFF	NA	TRBV6-6	TRBJ2-2	TRBD2
TGCGCCAGCAGCTTGGGCGGACAGGTTGAGACCCAGTACTTC	CASSLGGQVETQYF	few	TRBV5-1	TRBJ2-5	TRBD1
TGCGCCAGCAGCCTAGCGGGAGGGCCGACAGATACGCAGTATTTT	CASSLAGGPTDTQYF	few	TRBV4-3	TRBJ2-3	TRBD2
TGTGCCAGCAGCCCCCCGGGGAGCTCCTACGAGCAGTACTTC	CASSPPGSSYEQYF	NA	TRBV7-9	TRBJ2-7	NA
TGTGCCAGCACGGGGACAACTCCCTACGAGCAGTACTTC	CASTGTTPYEQYF	NA	TRBV2	TRBJ2-7	NA
TGTGCCAGCAGTTTATCGAGGCAGTCCTACGAGCAGTACTTC	CASSLSRQSYEQYF	NA	TRBV27	TRBJ2-7	NA
TGTGCCAGCAGTTACTACTCTCTCATTTCTGGAAACACCATATATTTT	CASSYYSLISGNTIYF	few	TRBV6-5	TRBJ1-3	NA
TGTGCCAGCAGTTATCCTTACAATGAGCAGTTCTTC	CASSYPYNEQFF	NA	TRBV6-6	TRBJ2-1	NA
TGTGCCAGCAGCGTTCGACTAGCGTCGGATACGCAGTATTTT	CASSVRLASDTQYF	NA	TRBV9	TRBJ2-3	TRBD2
TGTGCCAGCAGGCCGGGACTAGCGACAGATACGCAGTATTTT	CASRPGLATDTQYF	NA	TRBV28	TRBJ2-3	TRBD2
TGCAGCGTTGAGGGACAGGGGAGATACGAGCAGTACTTC	CSVEGQGRYEQYF	NA	TRBV29-1	TRBJ2-7	TRBD1
TGTGCCAGCAGCTTATCTCAGGGATCCAACTATGGCTACACCTTC	CASSLSQGSNYGYTF	NA	TRBV7-9	TRBJ1-2	NA
TGTGCCATCAGTGATTCCGCTGGCAGGGTGAACACTGAAGCTTTCTTT	CAISDSAGRVNTEAFF	NA	TRBV10-3	TRBJ1-1	NA
TGTGCCAGCAGCAGGGACAGGATCAATCAGCCCCAGCATTTT	CASSRDRINQPQHF	NA	TRBV5-6	TRBJ1-5	TRBD1
TGTGCCAGCAGCCAACTAGCGGGATCGAACACCGGGGAGCTGTTTTTT	CASSQLAGSNTGELFF	NA	TRBV7-8	TRBJ2-2	TRBD2
TGTGCCACCGACGACAGGGCCAGCTACACCTTC	CATDDRASYTF	NA	TRBV28	TRBJ1-2	TRBD1
TGTGCCAGTAGTATTACGGCAGGGGGATATGGCTACACCTTC	CASSITAGGYGYTF	once	TRBV19	TRBJ1-2	TRBD1
TGTGCCATCAGTTCCGACAGAAATGAAAAACTGTTTTTT	CAISSDRNEKLFF	NA	TRBV10-3	TRBJ1-4	NA
TGTGCCAGCAGTCCCCCTGGAGGGGTCTCCTACGAGCAGTACTTC	CASSPPGGVSYEQYF	NA	TRBV28	TRBJ2-7	NA
TGTGCCAGCAGGACAACTAGCGGGAGCGCCTACGAGCAGTACTTC	CASRTTSGSAYEQYF	NA	TRBV6-1	TRBJ2-7	TRBD2
TGTGCCAGCAGCCGCGACTTCTACGAGCAGTACTTC	CASSRDFYEQYF	few	TRBV14	TRBJ2-7	NA
TGTGCCAGCAGTCCAGAGAGCGGGAGGGCATATGAGCAGTTCTTC	CASSPESGRAYEQFF	NA	TRBV28	TRBJ2-1	TRBD2
TGTGCCAGCTCGCTGGGGAGGGGAAGTGAAAAACTGTTTTTT	CASSLGRGSEKLFF	once	TRBV18	TRBJ1-4	NA
TGTGCCAGCAATCCGACAGGGGGCCGAGCTTTCTTT	CASNPTGGRAFF	NA	TRBV6-1	TRBJ1-1	TRBD1
TGTGCCAGCAGTTTACCTAGGGGTTCCCATCAGCCCCAGCATTTT	CASSLPRGSHQPQHF	NA	TRBV28	TRBJ1-5	NA
TGTGCCAGTAGTATCGGACTAGCGGGTGAGACCCAGTACTTC	CASSIGLAGETQYF	NA	TRBV19	TRBJ2-5	TRBD2
TGTGCCAGCAGCTGGGGCAGGATTCTCAATGAGCAGTTCTTC	CASSWGRILNEQFF	NA	TRBV13	TRBJ2-1	NA
TGTGCTAGTGGTTTCGAGTACGAGCAGTACTTC	CASGFEYEQYF	NA	TRBV12-5	TRBJ2-7	NA
TGTGCCAGTAGTCCGGACAGGGGATCCTACAATGAGCAGTTCTTC	CASSPDRGSYNEQFF	NA	TRBV19	TRBJ2-1	TRBD1
TGTGCCAGCAGTGAAACTCAGGCAGGGGCGAGGGAGACCCAGTACTTC	CASSETQAGARETQYF	NA	TRBV2	TRBJ2-5	NA
TGTGCCAGCAGCCACCCGACAGGATGGCGCACTGAAGCTTTCTTT	CASSHPTGWRTEAFF	NA	TRBV14	TRBJ1-1	NA
TGTGCCAGCAGTGCGGTTGCAACTAATGAAAAACTGTTTTTT	CASSAVATNEKLFF	few	TRBV6-1	TRBJ1-4	NA
TGTGCCAGTAGTCTAATCCCGGGGACAGGGAGCAATCAGCCCCAGCATTTT	CASSLIPGTGSNQPQHF	NA	TRBV7-9	TRBJ1-5	TRBD1
TGTGCCAGCAGTGAGGTTGGGACAGTAGGGACTACAGATACGCAGTATTTT	CASSEVGTVGTTDTQYF	few	TRBV6-4	TRBJ2-3	NA
TGTGCCAGCAGCTTAGGAGGGGGCGGGACAGGAGTGAATGAGCAGTTCTTC	CASSLGGGGTGVNEQFF	NA	TRBV7-9	TRBJ2-1	TRBD1
TGCAGCGTTGTGGACAGGGGCGGGTACACCGGGGAGCTGTTTTTT	CSVVDRGGYTGELFF	NA	TRBV29-1	TRBJ2-2	TRBD1
TGTGCCAGCAGTGCCTGGGGGGAGAGCACTGAAGCTTTCTTT	CASSAWGESTEAFF	NA	TRBV25-1	TRBJ1-1	NA
TGCGCCAGCACCTCCTTTGAGGGGCGGGGGACTGAAGCTTTCTTT	CASTSFEGRGTEAFF	NA	TRBV5-1	TRBJ1-1	NA
TGTGCCAGCAAAACGGGCGGGGGGGACTACAATGAGCAGTTCTTC	CASKTGGGDYNEQFF	NA	TRBV28	TRBJ2-1	TRBD2
TGTGCTAGCGGCGGCAGACCTAACACTGAAGCTTTCTTT	CASGGRPNTEAFF	NA	TRBV11-2	TRBJ1-1	NA
TGTGCCAGCAGCTCATCGACAGGAAAAAGCTCCTACAATGAGCAGTTCTTC	CASSSSTGKSSYNEQFF	NA	TRBV7-8	TRBJ2-1	NA
TGTGCCAGCAGTATCCTAGCGGGGGGGCCTACAGATACGCAGTATTTT	CASSILAGGPTDTQYF	few	TRBV27	TRBJ2-3	TRBD2
TGTGCCAGCAGCTTAGTTGGGGGGGGAGATACGCAGTATTTT	CASSLVGGGDTQYF	NA	TRBV11-2	TRBJ2-3	TRBD2
TGTGCCAGCAGAGGGACAGGGAACACCGGGGAGCTGTTTTTT	CASRGTGNTGELFF	few	TRBV6-5	TRBJ2-2	TRBD1
TGCGCCAGCAGCCAAGGGACAGGGGGCGCGGGGGCAACTAATGAAAAACTGTTTTTT	CASSQGTGGAGATNEKLFF	NA	TRBV5-1	TRBJ1-4	TRBD1
TGTGCCAGTAGTTCCCGGGGAGGCCGCGATCAGCCCCAGCATTTT	CASSSRGGRDQPQHF	NA	TRBV19	TRBJ1-5	NA
TGTGCCAGCAGCTACTCGAGAACTGAGTCACAAGCTTTCTTT	CASSYSRTESQAFF	NA	TRBV6-6	TRBJ1-1	NA
TGTGCCAGCAGCTTAGGCAGGGGTTCAGGTCAGCCCCAGCATTTT	CASSLGRGSGQPQHF	NA	TRBV11-2	TRBJ1-5	NA